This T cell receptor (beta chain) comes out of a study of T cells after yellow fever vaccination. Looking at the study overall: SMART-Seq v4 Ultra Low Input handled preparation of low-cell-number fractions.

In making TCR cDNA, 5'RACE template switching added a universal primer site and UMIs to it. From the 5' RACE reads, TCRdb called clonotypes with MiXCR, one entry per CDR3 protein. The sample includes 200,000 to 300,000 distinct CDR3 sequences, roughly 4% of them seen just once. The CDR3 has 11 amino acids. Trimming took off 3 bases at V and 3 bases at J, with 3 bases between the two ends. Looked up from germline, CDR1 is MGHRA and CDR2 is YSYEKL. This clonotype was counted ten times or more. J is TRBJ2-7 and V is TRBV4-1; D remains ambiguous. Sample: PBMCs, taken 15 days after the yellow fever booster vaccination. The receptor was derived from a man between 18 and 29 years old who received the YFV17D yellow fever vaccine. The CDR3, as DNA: TGCGCCAGCAGCCAGAACTACGAGCAGTACTTC. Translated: CASSQNYEQYF.